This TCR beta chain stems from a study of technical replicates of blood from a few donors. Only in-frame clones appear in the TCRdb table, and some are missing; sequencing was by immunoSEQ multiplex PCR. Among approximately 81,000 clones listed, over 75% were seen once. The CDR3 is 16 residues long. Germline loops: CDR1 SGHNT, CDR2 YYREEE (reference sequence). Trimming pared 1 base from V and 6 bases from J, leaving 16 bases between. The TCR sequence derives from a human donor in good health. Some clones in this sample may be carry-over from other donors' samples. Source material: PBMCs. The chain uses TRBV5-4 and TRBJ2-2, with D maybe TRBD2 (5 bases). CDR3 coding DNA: TGTGCCAGCAGCTTGTCACCGGACTCAAAGGCCGGGGAGCTGTTTTTT. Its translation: CASSLSPDSKAGELFF. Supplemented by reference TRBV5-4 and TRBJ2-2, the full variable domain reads ETGVTQSPTHLIKTRGQQVTLRCSSQSGHNTVSWYQQALGQGPQFIFQYYREEENGRGNFPPRFSGLQFPNYSSELNVNALELDDSALYLCASSLSPDSKAGELFFGEGSRLTVL.